Listed here is a single TCR beta chain. The antigen is unknown. Attachment of unique molecular identifiers to individual cDNA molecules was performed in the library. MiXCR was run by TCRdb on the RACE reads, yielding one entry per CDR3 protein. The data hold about 120,000 distinct CDR3 sequences, with approximately 10% observed a single time. The data derive from a study of human T cells and chemical hapten exposure. This CDR3 contains 15 residues. V shed 3 bases, J shed 3 bases, and the junction held 3 bases outside the gene matches. Germline V gene sequence: CDR1 KGHSH, CDR2 LQKENI. Time point denoted: patch test 3, about 24 weeks after DPC sensitization. As for treatment: therapeutic diphenylcyclopropenone sensitization with weekly scalp DPC. Study outcomes and limitations: Patch test score rose with PT1 expanded TCRs, significant at 8, 16, 32, not 4. Controls had significantly fewer large CDR3 similarity clusters than were formed by expanded TCRs.

This specimen consisted of whole blood, obtained in connection with sensitization to the hapten diphenylcyclopropenone (DPC). The clonotype originates from a woman aged 50 to 60 with alopecia areata. Some clones in this sample may be carry-over from other donors' samples. V is TRBV18 and J is TRBJ2-7, with TRBD1 matching 12 bases. The CDR3 loop is CASSPGTGGIYEQYF. As DNA, the CDR3 is TGTGCCAGCTCACCCGGGACAGGGGGCATCTACGAGCAGTACTTC.